This T cell receptor (beta chain) was sequenced in a study of monozygotic twins with cystic fibrosis. Findings of the study overall: Co-twins had the most similar V usage for 13 of 16 pairs, J for 8. The repertoire was suggested to be naive-dominated, clonality median 0.0095. Monozygotic CF twin pairs shared significantly more nucleotide-identical clonotypes than unrelated CF individuals did.

Repertoires were generated with immunoSEQ multiplex PCR, while TCRdb's copy carries only in-frame clones and drops some. The repertoire consists of tens of thousands of clones, with about 97% occurring once and the leading ten covering 0.13% to 0.15%. Notes on this clone: The antigen is not known.

CDR3 size: 15 residues. The J segment lost 7 bases and the V segment lost 6 bases, leaving 7 bases of the junction unmatched. The germline gives CDR1 LNHDA, CDR2 SQIVND (reference sequence). The TCR sequence derives from a girl aged 10-17 years with cystic fibrosis. Sequenced material: blood. The rearrangement uses TRBV19 and TRBJ1-5; 12 positions match TRBD1. The CDR3 is CASSLGQGARQPQHF. In DNA form, the CDR3 reads TGTGCCAGTAGCCTGGGACAGGGGGCTAGACAGCCCCAGCATTTT.